The rows below give T cell receptor beta chains drawn from one sample of a study of CD8 T cells in Susac syndrome. One entry per CDR3 protein results from TCRdb running MiXCR on the immunoSEQ multiplex PCR reads. Of roughly 80,000 distinct CDR3 sequences listed, about 92% are singletons. The sample was CD4+ T cells from PBMCs. The receptors shown here come from a human donor with Susac syndrome. The CDR3 runs from the conserved cysteine through the conserved F or W. The order of the fields is CDR3 protein, CDR3 DNA, J gene, clone size, V gene, D gene. D genes are given only for firm matches. Only some rows state a clone size, as once, few, many or a class for expanded clones.

CDR3 protein: CASRQQEKLFF
CDR3 DNA: TGTGCCAGCAGACAACAAGAAAAACTGTTTTTT
J gene: TRBJ1-4
clone size: NA
V gene: TRBV12-3/TRBV12-4
D gene: NA

CDR3 protein: CASSIAGEETQYF
CDR3 DNA: TGTGCCAGCAGTATAGCGGGAGAAGAGACCCAGTACTTC
J gene: TRBJ2-5
clone size: NA
V gene: TRBV7-2
D gene: TRBD2

CDR3 protein: CASSLVVAGQETQYF
CDR3 DNA: TGTGCCAGCAGCTTGGTTGTAGCGGGCCAAGAGACCCAGTACTTC
J gene: TRBJ2-5
clone size: once
V gene: TRBV5-4
D gene: TRBD2

CDR3 protein: CSARDRGGGQPQHF
CDR3 DNA: TGCAGTGCTAGAGACAGGGGGGGCGGTCAGCCCCAGCATTTT
J gene: TRBJ1-5
clone size: NA
V gene: TRBV20-1
D gene: TRBD1

CDR3 protein: CASSEDSNYGYTF
CDR3 DNA: TGTGCCAGCAGTGAAGACAGTAACTATGGCTACACCTTC
J gene: TRBJ1-2
clone size: once
V gene: TRBV6-1
D gene: NA

CDR3 protein: CASSPRLAGTHNEQFF
CDR3 DNA: TGTGCCAGCTCACCACGACTAGCGGGAACCCACAATGAGCAGTTCTTC
J gene: TRBJ2-1
clone size: once
V gene: TRBV18
D gene: TRBD2

CDR3 protein: CASGQPPSYEQYF
CDR3 DNA: TGTGCCAGCGGGCAGCCCCCTTCCTACGAGCAGTACTTC
J gene: TRBJ2-7
clone size: NA
V gene: TRBV6-6
D gene: NA

CDR3 protein: CSAQSGGAYNEQFF
CDR3 DNA: TGCAGTGCTCAGAGCGGGGGGGCCTACAATGAGCAGTTCTTC
J gene: TRBJ2-1
clone size: NA
V gene: TRBV20-1
D gene: TRBD2

CDR3 protein: CASSLSPGTGLMNTGELFF
CDR3 DNA: TGTGCCAGCAGCTTGAGTCCCGGGACAGGACTCATGAACACCGGGGAGCTGTTTTTT
J gene: TRBJ2-2
clone size: once
V gene: TRBV4-2
D gene: TRBD1

CDR3 protein: CASSLARAGGTETQYF
CDR3 DNA: TGTGCCAGCAGCTTAGCGCGGGCAGGGGGCACGGAGACCCAGTACTTC
J gene: TRBJ2-5
clone size: NA
V gene: TRBV7-2
D gene: TRBD1

CDR3 protein: CAISERGARNEQFF
CDR3 DNA: TGTGCCATCAGTGAGCGTGGGGCGCGGAATGAGCAGTTCTTC
J gene: TRBJ2-1
clone size: NA
V gene: TRBV10-3
D gene: NA

CDR3 protein: CASRKTGAYEQYF
CDR3 DNA: TGTGCCAGCAGAAAAACAGGCGCATACGAGCAGTACTTC
J gene: TRBJ2-7
clone size: NA
V gene: TRBV27
D gene: NA

CDR3 protein: CSARDMGAYVEQFF
CDR3 DNA: TGCAGTGCTAGAGATATGGGAGCGTACGTCGAGCAGTTCTTC
J gene: TRBJ2-1
clone size: NA
V gene: TRBV20-1
D gene: NA

CDR3 protein: CASSLGLAGVMTTDTQYF
CDR3 DNA: TGTGCCAGCAGCCTGGGACTAGCGGGGGTTATGACCACAGATACGCAGTATTTT
J gene: TRBJ2-3
clone size: NA
V gene: TRBV12-3/TRBV12-4
D gene: TRBD2

CDR3 protein: CASSHSSGGVFQETQYF
CDR3 DNA: TGTGCCAGCAGCCATTCTAGCGGGGGGGTTTTCCAGGAGACCCAGTACTTC
J gene: TRBJ2-5
clone size: few
V gene: TRBV7-2
D gene: TRBD2

CDR3 protein: CATSDPRGQGVGQPQHF
CDR3 DNA: TGTGCCACCAGTGATCCCCGGGGACAGGGGGTTGGTCAGCCCCAGCATTTT
J gene: TRBJ1-5
clone size: NA
V gene: TRBV24-1
D gene: TRBD1

CDR3 protein: CASSQEGGRNTEAFF
CDR3 DNA: TGTGCCAGCAGCCAAGAGGGTGGACGGAACACTGAAGCTTTCTTT
J gene: TRBJ1-1
clone size: NA
V gene: TRBV3-1
D gene: NA

CDR3 protein: CSARGQGQQPQHF
CDR3 DNA: TGCAGTGCTCGGGGACAGGGACAACAGCCCCAGCATTTT
J gene: TRBJ1-5
clone size: NA
V gene: TRBV20-1
D gene: TRBD1

CDR3 protein: CASSQLAGGPRADTQYF
CDR3 DNA: TGTGCCAGCAGCCAACTAGCGGGGGGGCCGAGGGCAGATACGCAGTATTTT
J gene: TRBJ2-3
clone size: NA
V gene: TRBV3-1
D gene: TRBD2

CDR3 protein: CASSLWPRGGRGNYEQYF
CDR3 DNA: TGTGCCAGCAGCTTATGGCCCAGAGGGGGCAGGGGGAACTACGAGCAGTACTTC
J gene: TRBJ2-7
clone size: few
V gene: TRBV11-2
D gene: TRBD1

CDR3 protein: CASSILGPQRDYEQYF
CDR3 DNA: TGTGCCAGTAGTATCCTCGGACCCCAACGGGACTACGAGCAGTACTTC
J gene: TRBJ2-7
clone size: NA
V gene: TRBV19
D gene: NA

CDR3 protein: CASSQGRAEAYNEQFF
CDR3 DNA: TGCGCCAGCAGCCAAGGTAGGGCCGAGGCCTACAATGAGCAGTTCTTC
J gene: TRBJ2-1
clone size: NA
V gene: TRBV4-1
D gene: NA

CDR3 protein: CASTRRGGSVDEQFF
CDR3 DNA: TGTGCCAGCACCCGGCGGGGCGGGAGTGTGGATGAGCAGTTCTTC
J gene: TRBJ2-1
clone size: NA
V gene: TRBV3-1
D gene: TRBD2

CDR3 protein: CASSSTGTSRTDTQYF
CDR3 DNA: TGTGCCAGCAGCTCCACCGGGACATCTCGAACAGATACGCAGTATTTT
J gene: TRBJ2-3
clone size: NA
V gene: TRBV7-2
D gene: NA

CDR3 protein: CASSTPGTGKETQYF
CDR3 DNA: TGTGCCAGCAGCACCCCCGGGACAGGGAAAGAGACCCAGTACTTC
J gene: TRBJ2-5
clone size: NA
V gene: TRBV6-5
D gene: TRBD1

CDR3 protein: CSALGGTGSTDTQYF
CDR3 DNA: TGCAGTGCCCTTGGGGGGACCGGGAGCACAGATACGCAGTATTTT
J gene: TRBJ2-3
clone size: NA
V gene: TRBV20-1
D gene: NA

CDR3 protein: CASSSERGSYNEQFF
CDR3 DNA: TGTGCCAGCAGCTCCGAGCGGGGCTCCTACAATGAGCAGTTCTTC
J gene: TRBJ2-1
clone size: NA
V gene: TRBV7-2
D gene: TRBD2

CDR3 protein: CAISYGTGAYEQYF
CDR3 DNA: TGTGCCATCAGCTACGGGACAGGGGCCTACGAGCAGTACTTC
J gene: TRBJ2-7
clone size: NA
V gene: TRBV10-3
D gene: TRBD1

CDR3 protein: CASSQGWDRDYEQYF
CDR3 DNA: TGTGCCAGCAGCCAGGGATGGGACAGGGACTACGAGCAGTACTTC
J gene: TRBJ2-7
clone size: NA
V gene: TRBV7-9
D gene: TRBD1

CDR3 protein: CASSIELGEQFF
CDR3 DNA: TGTGCCAGTAGTATAGAATTAGGGGAGCAGTTCTTC
J gene: TRBJ2-1
clone size: NA
V gene: TRBV19
D gene: NA

CDR3 protein: CASSLTVGNNEQFF
CDR3 DNA: TGTGCCAGCAGCTTAACTGTGGGAAACAATGAGCAGTTCTTC
J gene: TRBJ2-1
clone size: once
V gene: TRBV7-3
D gene: NA

CDR3 protein: CASTLGPRSERSYEQYF
CDR3 DNA: TGTGCCAGCACCCTGGGCCCGCGGAGCGAACGCTCCTACGAGCAGTACTTC
J gene: TRBJ2-7
clone size: NA
V gene: TRBV7-2
D gene: NA

CDR3 protein: CASSLTGQRSYEQYF
CDR3 DNA: TGTGCCAGCAGTTTAACGGGACAGAGGAGTTACGAGCAGTACTTC
J gene: TRBJ2-7
clone size: NA
V gene: TRBV12-3/TRBV12-4
D gene: TRBD1